This passage covers 13 T cell receptor beta chains from one sample sequenced in a study of blood T cell repertoires in COVID-19 (dated by TCRdb to 2018 to 2021). The library relied on the immunoSEQ multiplex PCR assay. Not all clones reach the TCRdb copy of this immuneACCESS table, which keeps in-frame sequences only. Checked studies attribute under half of the gap to unresolved V genes and leave the rest unexplained. Counted in this sample were roughly 250,000 clones; approximately 90% of them appeared once. Of the sample, 0.9% to 1% is held by the ten largest clones. Sequencing was performed on peripheral blood. These receptors were taken from a woman in her forties who had recovered from COVID-19.

The rearrangement uses TRBV5-6 and TRBJ2-7; 16 bases are a match to TRBD2. J gave up 3 bases and V 4 bases, and 10 bases lay outside the gene matches. Germline V CDR1 and CDR2: SGHDT, YYEEEE. CDR3 size: 18 residues. CDR3 in DNA: TGTGCCAGCAGCCGGGGACTAGCGGGAGGGCGCCTCCTCTACGAGCAGTACTTC. This translates into CASSRGLAGGRLLYEQYF.

The genes are TRBV6-2 or TRBV6-3 and TRBJ2-7; no firm D call. Germline CDR1 and CDR2: MNHEY and SVGEGT. The CDR3 has 12 residues. V gave up 5 bases and J gave up 4 bases, with 9 bases separating them. CDR3 in amino acids: CASSATEYEQYV. DNA of the CDR3: TGTGCCAGCAGTGCCACAGAGTACGAGCAGTACGTC.

The rearrangement links TRBV2 to TRBJ2-7; possible D gene TRBD2, 5 bases. Germline V gene sequence: CDR1 SNHLY, CDR2 FYNNEI. The ends were cut back, 2 bases at V and 0 bases at J, with 14 bases in the middle. The CDR3 sequence is 16 residues long. In DNA form, the CDR3 reads TGTGCCAGCAGTGAACGTGTAGCGCCGAGCTCCTACGAGCAGTACTTC. Its protein is CASSERVAPSSYEQYF.

J is TRBJ2-1 and V is TRBV27; 7 nucleotides match TRBD2. CDR1 MNHEY and CDR2 SMNVEV come from the germline V gene (reference sequence). The junction had 2 bases not matched to a gene; V was cut back by 3 bases and J by 9 bases. This CDR3 comprises 12 residues. CDR3 DNA: TGTGCCAGCAGTTTTAGGGAGGGTGAGCAGTTCTTC. It is translated as CASSFREGEQFF.

The chain combines TRBV30 with TRBJ2-3, with TRBD2 identical over 8 bases. CDR1 is GTSNPN, CDR2 SVGIG, per germline (reference sequence). The CDR3 has 15 amino acids. The trim removed 2 bases at V and 4 bases at J, leaving 8 bases unmatched. The chain's CDR3 is CAWSLGGAQADTQYF. The CDR3 DNA sequence: TGTGCCTGGAGTCTCGGGGGGGCCCAGGCAGATACGCAGTATTTT. Variable domain in full (rest from reference TRBV30 and TRBJ2-3): SQTIHQWPATLVQPVGSPLSLECTVEGTSNPNLYWYRQAAGRGLQLLFYSVGIGQISSEVPQNLSASRPQDRQFILSSKKLLLSDSGFYLCAWSLGGAQADTQYFGPGTRLTVL.

V is TRBV6-5 and J is TRBJ2-5, with a possible D match to TRBD1 (5 bases). The CDR3 has 11 residues. Trimming pared 6 bases from V and 7 bases from J, leaving 9 bases between. Germline CDR1 is MNHEY and CDR2 is SVGAGI. This chain's CDR3 is CASSPDRTQYF. CDR3 bases: TGTGCCAGCAGCCCCGACAGGACCCAGTACTTC.

J is TRBJ2-2 and V is TRBV4-3; D might be TRBD2 (6 bases). This CDR3 contains 16 residues. CDR1 is LGHNA and CDR2 is YSLEER in the germline V gene. Trimming took off 4 bases at V and 4 bases at J, with 16 bases between the two ends. The CDR3 bases are TGCGCCAGCAGCCCGGAGGGCCCCGGGGGCACCGGGGAGCTGTTTTTT. Protein sequence: CASSPEGPGGTGELFF.

This rearrangement joins TRBV7-8 to TRBJ2-2, with D possibly being TRBD1 (5 bases). CDR1 SGHVS and CDR2 FQNEAQ come from the germline V gene. The CDR3 runs to 16 residues. Trimming took 1 base from V and 0 from J, leaving 9 bases between them. In DNA, the CDR3 is TGTGCCAGCAGCTTAGTGGGGCAGGCGAACACCGGGGAGCTGTTTTTT. Its protein is CASSLVGQANTGELFF.

The V call is TRBV19, the J call TRBJ1-4; 7 bases align to TRBD1. The V and J ends lost 6 bases and 5 bases, in that order; junction bases with no gene match: 9. Germline assignment: CDR1 LNHDA and CDR2 SQIVND (reference sequence). The CDR3 has 15 amino acids. The CDR3, as DNA: TGTGCCAGTAGCAAGGGACAGCTAATAAATGAAAAACTGTTTTTT. It encodes CASSKGQLINEKLFF.

V is TRBV19 and J is TRBJ2-3; TRBD2 matches at 9 bases. The germline gives CDR1 LNHDA, CDR2 SQIVND (reference sequence). V lost 7 bases, J lost 5 bases, and 10 bases stayed unmatched. This CDR3 has 15 residues. In DNA, the CDR3 is TGTGCCAGTACAAGCGGTAGCGGGAGTGGAGATACGCAGTATTTT. Protein: CASTSGSGSGDTQYF.

The rearrangement links TRBV30 to TRBJ2-5, with 7 nucleotides matching TRBD2. V shed 2 bases and J 0 bases; nucleotides not matched to a gene: 6. Germline values: CDR1 GTSNPN, CDR2 SVGIG (reference sequence). The CDR3 runs to 15 residues. The CDR3 DNA follows: TGTGCCTGGAGTTTTGGGGGGGGGTACCAAGAGACCCAGTACTTC. Translating gives CAWSFGGGYQETQYF.

V gene TRBV6-5 combines with J gene TRBJ1-3; D call uncertain. V was shortened by 6 bases and J by 0 bases, with 9 bases between the two germline ends. Germline assignment: CDR1 MNHEY and CDR2 SVGAGI. The CDR3 runs to 14 residues. The CDR3 nucleotides read TGTGCCAGCAGGGCAGGCCCCTCTGGAAACACCATATATTTT. The encoded protein is CASRAGPSGNTIYF.

This chain connects TRBV24-1 to TRBJ1-5; TRBD1 matches at 7 bases. Germline values: CDR1 KGHDR, CDR2 SFDVKD. V dropped 3 bases and J dropped 2; count of bases not matched to a gene: 9. The CDR3 has 17 amino acids. CDR3 loop: CATSDRQLTGGNQPQHF. DNA for the CDR3: TGTGCCACCAGTGATCGGCAATTAACAGGGGGCAATCAGCCCCAGCATTTT.